Given below is one T cell receptor (beta chain) in context. Its antigen is unidentified. A much larger clone lies a single base off, so this may be a read error. The data are from a study of neurological immune-mediated disorders. General study results and limits: None of the CDR3 amino acid sequences of expanded clones were shared across subjects, and this suggested private repertoires in all groups. Expansion of TCR clones was greatest in HTLV-1-associated myelopathy and smallest in multiple sclerosis, where it fell below that of healthy controls.

TCRdb re-called the 5' RACE reads with MiXCR, one entry per CDR3 protein. The data hold 50,000 or so distinct CDR3 sequences, with approximately 3.3% observed a single time. This CDR3 comprises 16 residues. CDR1 and CDR2 (germline): MDHEN, SYDVKM. The clonotype was recovered from a man in his forties with multiple sclerosis. Sequenced: PBMCs. This chain joins TRBV28 and TRBJ2-6, with 9 bases aligning to TRBD1. CDR3 nucleotides: TGTGCCAGCAGTTGGGACAGGGTTTCTGGGGCCAAAGTCCTGACTTTC. It codes for CASSWDRVSGAKVLTF.